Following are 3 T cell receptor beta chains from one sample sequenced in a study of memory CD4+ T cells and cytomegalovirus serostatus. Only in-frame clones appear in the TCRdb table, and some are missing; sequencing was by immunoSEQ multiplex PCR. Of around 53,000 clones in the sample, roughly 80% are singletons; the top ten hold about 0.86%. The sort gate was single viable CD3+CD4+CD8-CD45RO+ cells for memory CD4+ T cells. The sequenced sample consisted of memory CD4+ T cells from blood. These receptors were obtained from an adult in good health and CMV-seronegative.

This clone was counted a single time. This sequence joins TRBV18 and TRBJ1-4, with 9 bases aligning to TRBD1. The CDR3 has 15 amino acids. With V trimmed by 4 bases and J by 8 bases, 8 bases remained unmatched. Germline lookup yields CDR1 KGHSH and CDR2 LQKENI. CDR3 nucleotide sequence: TGTGCCAGCTCACTTCAACAGGGGGCATGGGAAAAACTGTTTTTT. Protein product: CASSLQQGAWEKLFF.

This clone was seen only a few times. CDR3 DNA sequence: TGTGCCAGCAGCTTCGGGACCGGGACCCGCGGAACCGGGGAGCTGTTTTTT. Residues: CASSFGTGTRGTGELFF. J is TRBJ2-2 and V is TRBV7-9; D is perhaps TRBD1 or TRBD2 (5 bases each). Germline assignment: CDR1 SEHNR and CDR2 FQNEAQ (reference sequence). This CDR3 comprises 17 residues. V dropped 3 bases and J dropped 5 bases, with 19 bases sitting between them.

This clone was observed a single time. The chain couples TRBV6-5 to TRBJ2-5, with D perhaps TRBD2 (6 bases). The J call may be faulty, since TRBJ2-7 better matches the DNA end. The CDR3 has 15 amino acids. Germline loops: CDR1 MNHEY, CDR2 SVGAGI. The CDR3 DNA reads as TGTGCCAGCAGGCGCTCCGGAGGGTTCTCCTACGAGCAGTACTTC. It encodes CASRRSGGFSYEQYF.